These 29 T cell receptor beta chains originate from one sample sequenced in a study of human T cells and chemical hapten exposure. In TCRdb, the 5' RACE reads were re-called with MiXCR into one record per CDR3 protein. The sample contains over 70,000 distinct CDR3 sequences, approximately 16% of which appear only once. Total RNA came from unfractionated whole blood. All receptors derive from a female donor in good health.

The rearrangement uses TRBV6-1 and TRBJ2-3; 8 bases agree with TRBD1. Germline-derived CDR1 and CDR2 are MNHNS and SASEGT. CDR3 length equals 15 residues. Trimming removed 4 bases from V and 3 bases from J; junction bases left unmatched: 6. For the CDR3, the DNA is TGTGCCAGCAGTGCTGGACAGGGCTGGACAGATACGCAGTATTTT. This translates into CASSAGQGWTDTQYF.

The chain couples TRBV3-2 to TRBJ1-5; the table's D call TRBD1 went unverified against the DNA. TRBV3-2 is an annotated pseudogene. The CDR3 is 18 residues long. CDR3 in amino acids: CASSQVGTTPSDNQPQHF. CDR3 nucleotide sequence: TGTGCCAGCAGCCAAGTTGGGACAACCCCTTCAGACAATCAGCCCCAGCATTTT.

The CDR3 DNA reads TGTGCCAGCAGCCTGACAGGGACTAGCACAGATACGCAGTATTTT. Translating it yields CASSLTGTSTDTQYF. This chain joins TRBV9 and TRBJ2-3; the D gene is possibly TRBD1 (7 bases). The CDR3 loop spans 15 amino acids. The ends were cut back, 4 bases at V and 0 bases at J, with 12 bases in the middle. Germline loops: CDR1 SGDLS, CDR2 YYNGEE.

Written as DNA, the CDR3 is TGTGCCTGGAACCCCGTGGCGGCAGGGCTATTGGCTGAAGCTTTCTTT. It is translated as CAWNPVAAGLLAEAFF. The chain employs TRBV30 and TRBJ1-1; TRBD1 might be the D (5 bases). CDR3 length equals 16 residues. Germline CDR1 reads GTSNPN; CDR2 reads SVGIG (reference sequence). The V gene lost 4 bases and the J gene lost 6 bases, with 24 bases spanning the gap.

CDR3 DNA sequence: TGTGCCAGCAGCAAAGATGGACAGGGTACTTGTGGCTTCGGAAACACCATATATTTT. Translating it yields CASSKDGQGTCGFGNTIYF. The chain links TRBV21-1 to TRBJ1-3; TRBD1 is the table's D call and was not checked against the DNA. TRBV21-1 is assigned pseudogene status. The CDR3 extends over 19 amino acids.

This clonotype was counted between two and nine times. This rearrangement joins TRBV28 to TRBJ2-4; 10 positions match TRBD1. Germline CDR1 MDHEN, CDR2 SYDVKM. The CDR3 loop spans 16 amino acids. The J segment lost 7 bases and the V segment lost 6 bases, leaving 12 bases of the junction unmatched. The CDR3 region is CASSLLPGQGINIQYF. DNA for the CDR3: TGTGCCAGCAGCCTCCTCCCGGGACAGGGGATCAACATTCAGTACTTC. Supplemented by reference TRBV28 and TRBJ2-4, the full variable domain reads DVKVTQSSRYLVKRTGEKVFLECVQDMDHENMFWYRQDPGLGLRLIYFSYDVKMKEKGDIPEGYSVSREKKERFSLILESASTNQTSMYLCASSLLPGQGINIQYFGAGTRLSVL.

This clonotype was picked up a small number of times. CDR3 bases: TGTGCCAGCAGCGCCCAAGGCGGGCAAGAGACCCAGTACTTC. Encoded protein: CASSAQGGQETQYF. The rearrangement uses TRBV6-4 and TRBJ2-5; D is perhaps TRBD2 (5 bases). This CDR3 spans 14 amino acids. Germline CDR1 is MRHNA and CDR2 is SNTAGT. Trimming took off 6 bases at V and 2 bases at J, with 13 bases between the two ends.

V gene TRBV28 combines with J gene TRBJ1-1, with D maybe TRBD1 (6 bases). Germline V lookup: CDR1 MDHEN, CDR2 SYDVKM. The CDR3 length is 16 residues. The V end lost 6 bases, the J end lost 1 base, and 18 bases lay between the germline ends. The CDR3 spells CASSPGTGLGNTEAFF. The DNA of the CDR3 is TGTGCCAGCAGCCCCGGAACAGGGTTAGGGAACACTGAAGCTTTCTTT.

This clonotype was recorded many times. CDR3 amino acids: CASRVAGGLTDTQYF. In DNA, the CDR3 is TGTGCCAGCAGGGTAGCGGGGGGCCTCACAGATACGCAGTATTTT. The chain links TRBV28 to TRBJ2-3, with 10 bases lining up with TRBD2. Germline CDR1 and CDR2: MDHEN and SYDVKM. Unmatched junction bases numbered 5, after V lost 6 bases and J lost 2 bases. This CDR3 contains 15 residues.

The V gene is TRBV6-2 or TRBV6-3, the J gene TRBJ2-1; D remains unclear. V was pared by 6 bases and J by 6 bases, with 12 bases between. CDR1 is MNHEY and CDR2 is SVGEGT in the germline V gene. The CDR3 contains 13 residues. The CDR3 loop reads CASRPPARNEQFF. DNA for the CDR3: TGTGCCAGCAGGCCCCCGGCCCGCAATGAGCAGTTCTTC.

This clonotype was observed many times. V and J are TRBV30 and TRBJ2-3; D unclear. Trimming pared 0 bases from V and 7 bases from J, leaving 11 bases between. Germline V gene lookup returns CDR1 GTSNPN and CDR2 SVGIG (reference sequence). The CDR3 covers 13 residues. The CDR3 loop is CAWSVNSRNTQYF. In DNA form, the CDR3 reads TGTGCCTGGAGTGTTAATAGCAGGAATACGCAGTATTTT. Filled out from reference TRBV30 and TRBJ2-3, the complete variable domain reads SQTIHQWPATLVQPVGSPLSLECTVEGTSNPNLYWYRQAAGRGLQLLFYSVGIGQISSEVPQNLSASRPQDRQFILSSKKLLLSDSGFYLCAWSVNSRNTQYFGPGTRLTVL.

The chain employs TRBV11-2 and TRBJ2-1; 13 bases are shared with TRBD2. V dropped 5 bases and J dropped 7; count of bases not matched to a gene: 8. The germline V gene encodes CDR1 SGHAT and CDR2 FQNNGV. The CDR3 is made up of 16 amino acids. The CDR3 spells CASSQRTSGGRNEQFF. Written as DNA, the CDR3 is TGTGCCAGCAGCCAAAGGACTAGCGGGGGCAGGAATGAGCAGTTCTTC.

This clonotype came up a few times. The chain recombines TRBV5-1 with TRBJ2-2; TRBD2 aligns across 7 bases. Trimming took 2 bases from V and 7 from J; bases not matched to a gene: 2. Germline lookup yields CDR1 SGHRS and CDR2 YFSETQ. The CDR3 runs 13 residues. CDR3 amino acids: CASSFREGGELFF. Written as DNA, the CDR3 is TGCGCCAGCAGCTTCAGGGAGGGCGGGGAGCTGTTTTTT. The entire variable domain, with the rest obtained from reference TRBV5-1 and TRBJ2-2, is as follows: KAGVTQTPRYLIKTRGQQVTLSCSPISGHRSVSWYQQTPGQGLQFLFEYFSETQRNKGNFPGRFSGRQFSNSRSEMNVSTLELGDSALYLCASSFREGGELFFGEGSRLTVL.

This clonotype turned up a few times. This chain uses TRBV6-6 with TRBJ1-5; 9 bases align to TRBD1. The CDR3 has 16 residues. The V segment lost 5 bases and the J segment 5 bases; nucleotides outside the gene matches: 10. The germline CDR1 and CDR2 sequences are MNHNY and SVGAGI (reference sequence). The DNA of the CDR3 is TGTGCCAGCAGTAAAGAGGGGACAGGGACCTATCAGCCCCAGCATTTT. Translation gives CASSKEGTGTYQPQHF.

The J gene is TRBJ2-2, the V gene TRBV2; D call uncertain. Germline CDR1 is SNHLY and CDR2 is FYNNEI. Trimming cost V 2 bases and J 6 bases, with 4 bases left between them. This CDR3 region has 12 residues. The CDR3 nucleotides are TGTGCCAGCAGTGAACGGTCCGGGGAGCTGTTTTTT. The encoded protein is CASSERSGELFF.

This clonotype has just a few counts. This chain joins TRBV6-1 and TRBJ1-3, with 8 bases that match TRBD1. Germline CDR1 MNHNS, CDR2 SASEGT. The CDR3 has 15 amino acids. J lost 4 bases, V lost 7 bases, and 9 bases had no gene match. The DNA for the CDR3 is TGTGCCAGCATCCCAGCGGGGACAGGAGGAAACACCATATATTTT. Its translation: CASIPAGTGGNTIYF.

The CDR3 here is CASQEAGDTEAFF. The CDR3 DNA reads TGTGCCAGCCAAGAGGCGGGAGACACTGAAGCTTTCTTT. The J gene is TRBJ1-1, the V gene TRBV12-3 or TRBV12-4; unclear D gene. V was trimmed by 8 bases and J by 3 bases, leaving 13 bases between them. The CDR3 loop spans 13 amino acids.

The chain links TRBV6-7 to TRBJ2-3, with 9 positions matching TRBD2. TRBV6-7 has ORF status, its function being uncertain. This CDR3 has 16 amino acids. V was clipped by 6 bases and J by 2 bases; unmatched bases: 9. The CDR3 DNA is TGTGCCAGCAGGGCTATAGCGGGAGCCTACACAGATACGCAGTATTTT. Encoded protein: CASRAIAGAYTDTQYF.

The rearrangement links TRBV12-3 or TRBV12-4 to TRBJ2-7; TRBD1 agrees at 7 bases. J lost 3 bases, V lost 2 bases, and 4 bases had no gene match. The CDR3 loop spans 14 amino acids. This CDR3 reads CASSLRPGGYEQYF. The CDR3 region has the DNA TGTGCCAGCAGTTTACGGCCAGGGGGCTACGAGCAGTACTTC.

The CDR3 DNA is TGTGCCAGCTCACCACCGGGGGGCCTAAGGAATGAAAAACTGTTTTTT. Translated: CASSPPGGLRNEKLFF. The chain uses TRBV18 and TRBJ1-4; TRBD1 might be the D (6 bases). Germline V lookup: CDR1 KGHSH, CDR2 LQKENI. The CDR3 is 16 amino acids. Trimming removed 0 bases at V and 5 bases at J, with 13 bases between.

This clonotype was detected many times. The V gene is TRBV6-6, the J gene TRBJ1-1, with D possibly being TRBD1 (5 bases). The CDR3 is made up of 15 amino acids. Trimming left V 2 bases short and J 1 base short, with 11 bases between. Germline CDR1 is MNHNY and CDR2 is SVGAGI (reference sequence). CDR3 sequence reads: CASSYEDGTNTEAFF. As DNA, the CDR3 is TGTGCCAGCAGTTACGAGGACGGGACGAACACTGAAGCTTTCTTT.

The chain joins TRBV7-9 to TRBJ2-3; D possibly corresponds to TRBD2 (6 bases). The CDR3 is 16 residues long. The V gene's germline CDR1 is SEHNR and CDR2 FQNEAQ (reference sequence). The V end was cut by 5 bases, the J end by 1 base, with 16 bases between. The CDR3 DNA reads as TGTGCCAGCAGCCATGTCGGGGGATGGGGCACAGATACGCAGTATTTT. It encodes CASSHVGGWGTDTQYF.

The table lists this clonotype with a few counts. The limits of the CDR3 on the DNA are not certain, so only TCRdb's listed CDR3 is given. The chain uses TRBV28 and TRBJ2-7; the table gives TRBD1 as D, unverified against the DNA. Germline CDR1 MDHEN, CDR2 SYDVKM. The CDR3 contains 12 residues when both ends are counted. CDR3: CASSFGQGALYF.

This clonotype is a singleton in its sample. This chain links TRBV29-1 with TRBJ1-1; a weak D match, TRBD1 (6 bases). Germline assignment: CDR1 SQVTM and CDR2 ANQGSEA. This CDR3 comprises 14 residues. V was pared by 3 bases and J by 3 bases, with 14 bases between. CDR3 region: CSVEKGAGDTEAFF. The CDR3 DNA reads as TGCAGCGTTGAGAAAGGAGCAGGGGACACTGAAGCTTTCTTT.

The rearrangement uses TRBV6-5 and TRBJ1-4, with 7 nucleotides matching TRBD1. This CDR3 spans 14 amino acids. V lost 2 bases and J lost 3; bases outside the gene matches: 0. The germline gives CDR1 MNHEY, CDR2 SVGAGI. Here the CDR3 reads CASSYGQANEKLFF. CDR3 nucleotides: TGTGCCAGCAGTTACGGACAGGCTAATGAAAAACTGTTTTTT.

Only a few counts were recorded for this clonotype. CDR3 region: CASSQDVSQPTDTQYF. The CDR3 nucleotides read TGCGCCAGCAGCCAAGACGTCTCTCAACCCACAGATACGCAGTATTTT. The genes are TRBV4-3 and TRBJ2-3; no definite D call. The germline gives CDR1 LGHNA, CDR2 YSLEER. Trimming removed 0 bases from V and 2 bases from J, with 12 bases in between. The length of the CDR3 is 16 residues.

V and J are TRBV20-1 and TRBJ2-1, with 8 nucleotides matching TRBD2. Per germline, CDR1 DFQATT and CDR2 SNEGSKA (reference sequence). The CDR3 is 15 amino acids. J was trimmed by 8 bases and V by 0 bases; bases with no gene match: 9. CDR3 nucleotides: TGCAGTGCTAGAGATCCAGCGGGAGTTCATTATGAGCAGTTCTTC. It encodes CSARDPAGVHYEQFF.

This clonotype was counted ten times or more. The chain has TRBV3-1 and TRBJ2-5; D remains ambiguous. Germline CDR1 reads LGHDT; CDR2 reads YNNKEL (reference sequence). V was trimmed by 0 bases and J by 3 bases, leaving 11 bases between them. The CDR3 is 15 residues long. This CDR3 is CASSQDDSPEETQYF. Here the CDR3 DNA reads TGTGCCAGCAGCCAAGACGACTCCCCCGAAGAGACCCAGTACTTC.

The chain has TRBV7-2 and TRBJ2-7, with D possibly TRBD2 on 7 matching bases. Germline assignment: CDR1 SGHTA and CDR2 FQGNSA. The V end was cut by 5 bases, the J end by 4 bases, with 21 bases between. This CDR3 is 16 amino acids long. In nucleotides, the CDR3 is TGTGCCAGCAGCCTAACGATAGGGGGAGCGGGGTACGAGCAGTACTTC. Its translation: CASSLTIGGAGYEQYF.